This T cell receptor (beta chain) is drawn from a study of blood T cell repertoires in COVID-19. Study context: Sites across the United States, Italy and Spain contributed samples from acute and convalescent COVID-19.

Authors' methods: Nucleated cell counts were estimated from reference gene primer amplification. The protocol was immunoSEQ multiplex PCR, while the TCRdb copy is restricted to in-frame clones and leaves out a portion. The D gene and trimming were derived from the DNA, and the V and J assignments and clone size from that table. The sample has about 210,000 clones, 84% seen once. CDR3 size: 14 residues. Germline CDR1 is MNHEY and CDR2 is SVGAGI. V was clipped by 5 bases and J by 1 base, with 8 bases between them. Sequencing used peripheral blood. This TCR came from a woman aged 45-65 years with active or convalescent COVID-19. The chain links TRBV6-5 to TRBJ1-4, with a possible D match to TRBD1 (6 bases). In DNA form, the CDR3 reads TGTGCCAGCAGTACACAGGGAACTAATGAAAAACTGTTTTTT. Translation: CASSTQGTNEKLFF.